Following are 15 T cell receptor beta chains from one sample sequenced in a study of monozygotic twins with inflammatory bowel disease. TCRdb re-analyzed the 5' RACE reads; it lists each CDR3 protein once, without DNA. Its listing shows 350,000 to 500,000 distinct CDR3 sequences. Sequencing was performed on blood. Receptors originate from a human donor with ulcerative colitis or Crohn's disease, or a healthy co-twin of an affected twin (not recorded which).

The chain couples TRBV5-1 to TRBJ2-5; as DNA is missing, the TRBD1 call by TCRdb cannot be tested. This CDR3 contains 14 residues. Germline V gene data show CDR1 as SGHRS and CDR2 as YFSETQ. CDR3 sequence: CASSLEWGARTQYF. The entire variable domain, with the rest obtained from reference TRBV5-1 and TRBJ2-5, is as follows: KAGVTQTPRYLIKTRGQQVTLSCSPISGHRSVSWYQQTPGQGLQFLFEYFSETQRNKGNFPGRFSGRQFSNSRSEMNVSTLELGDSALYLCASSLEWGARTQYFGPGTRLLVL.

V and J are TRBV11-2 and TRBJ2-7; TCRdb selects TRBD2, and the lack of DNA leaves this call unchecked. CDR3 size: 15 residues. Germline V lookup: CDR1 SGHAT, CDR2 FQNNGV. This CDR3 is CAGSLFPSGDYEQYF.

V usage is TRBV28 and J usage is TRBJ2-6; without DNA, the TCRdb call of TRBD1 cannot be checked. There are 17 residues in the CDR3. Germline V CDR1 and CDR2: MDHEN, SYDVKM. CDR3 residues: CASSSALGGSGANVLTF.

This sequence joins TRBV7-9 and TRBJ2-1; the TRBD2 assignment by TCRdb is unverifiable without DNA. The germline V gene has CDR1 SEHNR and CDR2 FQNEAQ (reference sequence). CDR3 size: 15 residues. This CDR3 is CASSSLAFNYNEQFF.

The J gene is TRBJ1-1, the V gene TRBV6-5. Germline V CDR1 and CDR2: MNHEY, SVGAGI. This CDR3 is 13 amino acids long. Here the CDR3 reads CASTSLNRGEAFF.

J is TRBJ1-1 and V is TRBV21-1; TCRdb's assignment of TRBD1 cannot be checked, as there is no DNA. TRBV21-1 is termed a pseudogene. The CDR3 totals 17 residues. This CDR3 reads CASSNVLTGTENTEAFF.

The chain joins TRBV10-3 to TRBJ2-7. CDR1 ENHRY and CDR2 SYGVKD come from the germline V gene. This CDR3 region has 12 residues. The CDR3 region is CAISDLTYEQYF.

The chain couples TRBV6-2 or TRBV6-3 to TRBJ2-7. This CDR3 is built from 11 residues. Germline lookup yields CDR1 MNHEY and CDR2 SVGEGT. CDR3 protein: CASKNSYEQYF.

The J gene is TRBJ1-1, the V gene TRBV20-1; TCRdb selects TRBD1, and the lack of DNA leaves this call unchecked. Germline V gives CDR1 DFQATT, CDR2 SNEGSKA (reference sequence). This CDR3 is built from 13 residues. This CDR3 is CSASIRGGTEAFF.

V is TRBV7-3 and J is TRBJ2-2; TCRdb selects TRBD1, and the lack of DNA leaves this call unchecked. The CDR3 consists of 18 residues. The germline gives CDR1 SGHTA, CDR2 FQGTGA. The CDR3 spells CASSARVPQDTNTGELFF.

The chain links TRBV3-1 to TRBJ2-1; TCRdb's assignment of TRBD2 cannot be checked, as there is no DNA. The CDR3 runs 16 residues. Germline CDR1 and CDR2: LGHDT and YNNKEL (reference sequence). The CDR3 loop is CASSQFLAGSSGEQFF.

The chain recombines TRBV12-3 or TRBV12-4 with TRBJ1-2; TCRdb's D gene call, TRBD1, goes unchecked for lack of DNA. The CDR3 has 16 amino acids. CDR3 residues: CASSLTGAQFNYGYTF.

The V call is TRBV3-1, the J call TRBJ2-1; the TCRdb call, TRBD2, lacks DNA for checking. This CDR3 is built from 16 residues. Per the germline V gene, CDR1 is LGHDT and CDR2 is YNNKEL (reference sequence). The chain's CDR3 is CASSQGTSGRYNEQFF.

The chain is built from TRBV3-1 and TRBJ2-7. In germline, CDR1 is LGHDT, CDR2 YNNKEL (reference sequence). This CDR3 spans 12 amino acids. CDR3 in amino acids: CASSQTTGGQYF.

This chain connects TRBV2 to TRBJ1-4; no DNA is available, so the TRBD1 call from TCRdb remains unchecked. Germline V gene sequence: CDR1 SNHLY, CDR2 FYNNEI. The CDR3 is made up of 14 amino acids. CDR3 loop: CTSNLQGAGEKLFF.